The text below deals with one T cell receptor (beta chain). Its antigen is unidentified. This sample was included in a study of T cell responses to AZD1222 COVID-19 vaccine. Regarding the study as a whole: In a largely white British group with more females than males, clonal diversity was possibly underestimated. Regions 160-218 and 743-854 held dominance among vaccine-associated CD4 TCRs, which spanned spike. Unmutated regions of variants are reportedly targeted by nearly half of spike-specific TCRs. After the peak T cell response, and only then, were repertoires sampled.

Sequencing was performed with immunoSEQ multiplex PCR; in TCRdb, only in-frame clones are kept and a portion is missing. The table includes about 150,000 clones, more than 90% detected once. The CDR3 runs to 17 residues. Germline-derived CDR1 and CDR2 are LGHDT and YNNKEL (reference sequence). V gave up 4 bases and J gave up 4 bases, with 22 bases separating them. The sequence was collected from an adult who received the AZD1222 COVID-19 vaccine. The sample here was peripheral blood, taken 28 days after the second AZD1222 dose. The chain combines TRBV3-1 (or the pseudogene TRBV3-2) with TRBJ1-2; the D gene is possibly TRBD1 (5 bases). CDR3: CASSPVGQAIPFYGYTF. The CDR3 DNA sequence: TGTGCCAGCAGCCCAGTCGGACAAGCAATCCCTTTCTATGGCTACACCTTC.